The next 10 T cell receptor beta chains were all read from a single sample in a study of cytotoxic CD8 clonotypes in ibrutinib-treated CLL. Only in-frame clones appear in the TCRdb table, and some are missing; sequencing was by immunoSEQ multiplex PCR. The table includes approximately 320,000 clones, 67% detected once. This material consisted of PBMCs, taken after 36 months of ibrutinib treatment. The receptors come from a human donor with chronic lymphocytic leukemia.

This clone was found a few times. This chain links TRBV29-1 with TRBJ2-7, with TRBD1 identical over 8 bases. CDR3 size: 12 residues. The V segment lost 5 bases and the J segment 3 bases; nucleotides outside the gene matches: 3. CDR1 is SQVTM and CDR2 is ANQGSEA in the germline V gene. The CDR3 DNA reads TGCAGCGTTTTCACAGGGGGCTACGAGCAGTACTTC. Translating it yields CSVFTGGYEQYF.

This clone has just a few counts. The V gene is TRBV4-1, the J gene TRBJ1-2; D unresolved. Trimming removed 0 bases at V and 5 bases at J, with 13 bases between. Germline lookup yields CDR1 MGHRA and CDR2 YSYEKL. The CDR3 is 15 residues long. CDR3 region: CASSQDIWELYGYTF. The CDR3 coding sequence is TGCGCCAGCAGCCAAGATATCTGGGAACTTTATGGCTACACCTTC.

The chain combines TRBV13 with TRBJ2-5, with D tentatively TRBD1 (6 bases). CDR3 size: 15 residues. V dropped 6 bases and J dropped 3 bases, with 17 bases sitting between them. Germline V lookup: CDR1 PRHDT, CDR2 FYEKMQ (reference sequence). This CDR3 reads CASSYTGRGEETQYF. The CDR3 region has the DNA TGTGCCAGCAGTTACACTGGCAGGGGAGAAGAGACCCAGTACTTC.

CDR3 in DNA: TGTGCCAGCAGCTTGGTGGGGGCTGGGGAGACCCAGTACTTC. As protein: CASSLVGAGETQYF. J is TRBJ2-5 and V is TRBV5-6; TRBD1 is a possible D gene (6 bases). Germline CDR1 is SGHDT and CDR2 is YYEEEE. The CDR3 covers 14 residues. Trimming pared 0 bases from V and 5 bases from J, leaving 11 bases between.

This chain joins TRBV7-3 and TRBJ1-6; D gene unclear. CDR1 and CDR2 from the germline V gene are SGHTA and FQGTGA. Trimming pared 0 bases from V and 5 bases from J, leaving 5 bases between. The CDR3 covers 14 residues. For the CDR3, the DNA is TGTGCCAGCAGCTTAACTTCAGATAATTCACCCCTCCACTTT. This encodes CASSLTSDNSPLHF.

The chain uses TRBV15 and TRBJ2-2, with a possible D match to TRBD2 (5 bases). CDR3 length: 16 residues. Between the trimmed V and J ends, which lost 8 bases and 4 bases, there was a span of 20 bases. Looked up from germline, CDR1 is LNHNV and CDR2 is YYDKDF (reference sequence). The CDR3 reads CATLPYWESGTGELFF. In nucleotides, the CDR3 is TGTGCCACCTTGCCCTATTGGGAGTCGGGCACCGGGGAGCTGTTTTTT. Full variable domain (missing parts from reference TRBV15 and TRBJ2-2): DAMVIQNPRYQVTQFGKPVTLSCSQTLNHNVMYWYQQKSSQAPKLLFHYYDKDFNNEADTPDNFQSRRPNTSFCFLDIRSPGLGDTAMYLCATLPYWESGTGELFFGEGSRLTVL.

This clone was found a few times. The gene calls are TRBV28 and TRBJ1-5; 8 bases are a match to TRBD1. Germline CDR1 and CDR2: MDHEN and SYDVKM. The CDR3 length is 13 residues. Trimming took 4 bases from V and 4 from J; bases not matched to a gene: 0. The CDR3 region is CASSWTGNQPQHF. The CDR3 region has the DNA TGTGCCAGCAGTTGGACAGGGAATCAGCCCCAGCATTTT.

The chain combines TRBV10-3 with TRBJ2-1; 14 nucleotides agree with TRBD2. The V gene's germline CDR1 is ENHRY and CDR2 SYGVKD. Trimming at V came to 5 bases and at J to 0 bases, leaving 3 bases not matched to a gene. The CDR3 runs 17 residues. CDR3 amino acids: CAISPGTSGSSYNEQFF. The CDR3 nucleotides are TGTGCCATCAGTCCAGGGACTAGCGGGAGCTCCTACAATGAGCAGTTCTTC.

The V gene is TRBV9, the J gene TRBJ2-5, with 10 bases identical to TRBD2. Germline values: CDR1 SGDLS, CDR2 YYNGEE. Trimming took 4 bases from V and 4 from J; bases not matched to a gene: 13. The CDR3 is made up of 17 amino acids. CDR3 nucleotides: TGTGCCAGCAGCCCTGGGCATCTAGCGGGAGCGAGAGAGACCCAGTACTTC. As protein: CASSPGHLAGARETQYF. The variable domain in full, completed from reference TRBV9 and TRBJ2-5, reads DSGVTQTPKHLITATGQRVTLRCSPRSGDLSVYWYQQSLDQGLQFLIQYYNGEERAKGNILERFSAQQFPDLHSELNLSSLELGDSALYFCASSPGHLAGARETQYFGPGTRLLVL.

The V and J genes are TRBV10-2 and TRBJ2-3, with D possibly being TRBD1 or TRBD2 (5 bases each). Germline values: CDR1 WSHSY, CDR2 SAAADI. V was shortened by 0 bases and J by 4 bases, with 14 bases between the two germline ends. This CDR3 has 16 residues. The CDR3 region is CASSESWGSDADTQYF. For the CDR3, the DNA is TGCGCCAGCAGTGAGTCTTGGGGGTCAGATGCAGATACGCAGTATTTT.